The T cell receptor (beta chain) under discussion was sequenced for a study of cytomegalovirus exposure and HLA in healthy donors. Study-level results: Common viral pathogens (according to a later analysis) appeared linked to several of the most significant clusters. A later analysis linked a missense DCLRE1C variant to TCR beta V- and J-gene trimming.

Primers for the PCR totalled 60 Vbeta and 13 Jbeta. Study processing details: There were tens of millions of unique TCR beta chains by a later count, and approximately 12 million of them were shared. Using immunoSEQ multiplex PCR, the repertoire was profiled, and TCRdb retains in-frame clones only, with some absent. V and J calls and clone size are given by that table; D and trimming were obtained from the DNA. The sample lists 140,000 to 150,000 clones; around 79% were seen once. Worth noting for this clone: Its target is unknown. A read error may produce the germline difference seen at one junction end. Within the sample, other DNA sequences also encode this same CDR3.

Germline V gene sequence: CDR1 MNHNS, CDR2 SASEGT. The CDR3 extends over 16 amino acids. The clonotype was recovered from a woman between 40 and 50 years old in good health and CMV-seropositive. The chain is built from TRBV6-1 and TRBJ2-2; TRBD1 aligns across 12 bases. The sample was PBMCs. The CDR3 is CASSETGTGGTGELFF. The CDR3 DNA reads TGTGCCAGCAGTGAAACCGGGACAGGGGGCACCGGGGAGTTGTTTTTT.